These T cell receptor beta chains were read from a single sample in a study of shared clonotypes between healthy human individuals. Method: immunoSEQ multiplex PCR; TCRdb's copy keeps in-frame clones and lacks some. Found here are about 800,000 clones, about 96% of them singletons; the top ten hold under 0.3%. Source material: naive CD8+ T cells sorted from blood. These receptors came from a man in his thirties or forties in good health. Both conserved end residues are part of each CDR3. D genes are given only for firm matches.

V	D	J	CDR3	DNA
TRBV9	-	TRBJ2-1	CASSFRQAGEQFF	TGTGCCAGCAGCTTCCGACAGGCCGGCGAGCAGTTCTTC
TRBV19	TRBD1	TRBJ1-1	CASSIVSGGNTEAFF	TGTGCCAGTAGTATAGTATCAGGGGGGAACACTGAAGCTTTCTTT
TRBV29-1	TRBD2	TRBJ2-1	CSAEGGLAGFEQFF	TGCAGCGCGGAGGGGGGACTAGCGGGATTTGAGCAGTTCTTC
TRBV27	TRBD1	TRBJ2-7	CASSVDRVSYEQYF	TGTGCCAGCAGTGTGGACAGGGTTTCCTACGAGCAGTACTTC
TRBV4-1	-	TRBJ2-1	CASRPFEFSYNEQFF	TGCGCCAGCAGGCCCTTTGAGTTCTCCTACAATGAGCAGTTCTTC
TRBV5-4	TRBD1	TRBJ2-7	CASSLTGGDYEQYF	TGTGCCAGCAGCTTGACAGGGGGCGATTACGAGCAGTACTTC
TRBV6-1	TRBD1	TRBJ2-1	CASRTNRGSRNEQFF	TGTGCCAGCAGAACGAACAGGGGCTCTCGCAATGAGCAGTTCTTC
TRBV28	-	TRBJ1-1	CASTLGDTEAFF	TGTGCCAGCACCTTGGGGGACACTGAAGCTTTCTTT
TRBV5-1	-	TRBJ2-1	CASSADPETYNEQFF	TGCGCCAGCAGCGCTGACCCGGAGACCTACAATGAGCAGTTCTTC
TRBV29-1	TRBD2	TRBJ2-7	CSAGGAGEEYEQYF	TGCAGCGCGGGGGGGGCAGGGGAGGAGTACGAGCAGTACTTC
TRBV6-1	-	TRBJ2-7	CASSEGVSSYEQYF	TGTGCCAGCAGTGAAGGGGTTAGCTCCTACGAGCAGTACTTC